This entry lists 18 T cell receptor beta chains sequenced from one sample in a study of OX40 agonist ivuxolimab in advanced cancers. The method was immunoSEQ multiplex PCR; TCRdb's version includes in-frame clones alone and lacks a portion of them. Among more than 60,000 clones listed, roughly 81% were seen once. The sequencing used CD4+ or CD8+ T cells sorted from blood, collected in a trial of the OX40 agonist ivuxolimab. These receptors all come from an adult with an advanced solid tumor such as melanoma, head and neck, liver or kidney cancer.

The chain employs TRBV4-1 and TRBJ2-2, with D possibly TRBD2 on 5 matching bases. This CDR3 has 14 residues. V was shortened by 4 bases and J by 2 bases, with 8 bases between the two germline ends. CDR1 and CDR2 (germline): MGHRA, YSYEKL. DNA of the CDR3: TGCGCCAGCAGCCTAGCGCTCAACACCGGGGAGCTGTTTTTT. This codes for CASSLALNTGELFF.

The rearrangement links TRBV29-1 to TRBJ2-1; 9 bases are a match to TRBD2. Germline V gives CDR1 SQVTM, CDR2 ANQGSEA. The CDR3 sequence is 14 residues long. The V gene end was trimmed by 5 bases and the J gene end by 6 bases; junction bases not matched to a gene: 8. This CDR3 is CSVPGLAWGNEQFF. Written as DNA, the CDR3 is TGCAGCGTTCCGGGACTAGCATGGGGCAATGAGCAGTTCTTC.

V usage is TRBV2 and J usage is TRBJ2-5; maybe TRBD2 (6 bases). Germline V gives CDR1 SNHLY, CDR2 FYNNEI. The CDR3 runs 15 residues. The V end was cut by 4 bases, the J end by 4 bases, with 16 bases between. The CDR3 reads CASSAGTSEGETQYF. In nucleotides, the CDR3 is TGTGCCAGCAGTGCCGGGACTTCTGAGGGAGAGACCCAGTACTTC.

The J gene is TRBJ1-2, the V gene TRBV19; D might be TRBD1 (5 bases). The CDR3 spans 15 residues. The germline gives CDR1 LNHDA, CDR2 SQIVND (reference sequence). V was shortened by 5 bases and J by 6 bases, with 19 bases between the two germline ends. CDR3 residues: CASSRWDGTLDGYTF. CDR3 DNA: TGTGCCAGTAGTCGCTGGGACGGCACCCTGGATGGCTACACCTTC.

J is TRBJ2-3 and V is TRBV9; maybe TRBD2 (6 bases). Trimming shortened V by 4 bases and J by 4 bases, and 19 bases separated the two germline ends. From germline, CDR1 is SGDLS and CDR2 YYNGEE. The CDR3 runs 16 residues. CDR3 in DNA: TGTGCCAGCAGCTCTACTAGCTCAGGAGTTCCAGATACGCAGTATTTT. This translates into CASSSTSSGVPDTQYF. Filled out from reference TRBV9 and TRBJ2-3, the complete variable domain reads DSGVTQTPKHLITATGQRVTLRCSPRSGDLSVYWYQQSLDQGLQFLIQYYNGEERAKGNILERFSAQQFPDLHSELNLSSLELGDSALYFCASSSTSSGVPDTQYFGPGTRLTVL.

This clone was observed once. The V gene is TRBV6-6, the J gene TRBJ1-1; no clear D. The length of the CDR3 is 13 residues. The germline V gene has CDR1 MNHNY and CDR2 SVGAGI (reference sequence). With 4 bases removed from V and 3 bases from J, the gap between germline ends came to 9 bases. The chain's CDR3 is CASSSNLDTEAFF. The CDR3 coding sequence is TGTGCCAGCAGTTCCAATCTGGACACTGAAGCTTTCTTT.

This chain links TRBV5-1 with TRBJ2-2; a weak D match, TRBD2 (7 bases). V was shortened by 0 bases and J by 3 bases, with 12 bases between the two germline ends. Germline V gene data show CDR1 as SGHRS and CDR2 as YFSETQ. The CDR3 length is 16 residues. The DNA for the CDR3 is TGCGCCAGCAGCTTGGGTACAGGGAGGGACACCGGGGAGCTGTTTTTT. Translation gives CASSLGTGRDTGELFF.

The V gene is TRBV29-1, the J gene TRBJ1-2; TRBD1 matches at 9 bases. CDR3 length equals 16 residues. Trimming removed 5 bases from V and 2 bases from J; junction bases left unmatched: 12. Germline V gene sequence: CDR1 SQVTM, CDR2 ANQGSEA. In DNA form, the CDR3 reads TGCAGCGTTTTAAATCCGCCGGGACAGGGCAACTATGGCTACACCTTC. Its protein product is CSVLNPPGQGNYGYTF. The full variable domain, with the rest looked up from reference TRBV29-1 and TRBJ1-2, is SAVISQKPSRDICQRGTSLTIQCQVDSQVTMMFWYRQQPGQSLTLIATANQGSEATYESGFVIDKFPISRPNLTFSTLTVSNMSPEDSSIYLCSVLNPPGQGNYGYTFGSGTRLTVV.

The V gene is TRBV7-2, the J gene TRBJ2-5; D not certain. Trimming stripped 1 base from V and 1 base from J, with 1 base between. The V gene's germline CDR1 is SGHTA and CDR2 FQGNSA. The CDR3 has 12 amino acids. CDR3 DNA sequence: TGTGCCAGCAGCTTAGGCCAAGAGACCCAGTACTTC. This encodes CASSLGQETQYF.

The chain is built from TRBV5-1 and TRBJ1-4; D might be TRBD1 (5 bases). The CDR3 runs 14 residues. Germline V CDR1 and CDR2: SGHRS, YFSETQ. Trimming left V 4 bases short and J 8 bases short, with 15 bases between. The CDR3 coding sequence is TGCGCCAGCAGCGGGGGAGTTTTAGGAGAAAAACTGTTTTTT. Its protein product is CASSGGVLGEKLFF.

This rearrangement joins TRBV4-1 to TRBJ1-6; TRBD1 agrees at 10 bases. V shed 2 bases, J shed 6 bases, and the junction held 7 bases outside the gene matches. This CDR3 spans 17 amino acids. CDR1 is MGHRA and CDR2 is YSYEKL in the germline V gene. CDR3 sequence reads: CASSQHPGQGFNSPLHF. In DNA, the CDR3 is TGCGCCAGCAGCCAACATCCGGGACAGGGGTTTAATTCACCCCTCCACTTT.

This sequence joins TRBV12-5 and TRBJ2-7, with 12 bases identical to TRBD2. The CDR3 runs to 16 residues. Germline V CDR1 and CDR2: LGHNT, FRNRAP. V lost 6 bases to trimming and J lost 0 bases; unmatched junction nucleotides: 6. This chain's CDR3 is CASGPPSGRASYEQYF. The CDR3 DNA sequence: TGTGCTAGTGGCCCCCCTAGCGGGAGGGCCTCCTACGAGCAGTACTTC.

This chain joins TRBV7-9 and TRBJ2-3; the match to TRBD2 covers 8 bases. Germline V gene sequence: CDR1 SEHNR, CDR2 FQNEAQ (reference sequence). The CDR3 has 15 amino acids. The trim removed 5 bases at V and 1 base at J, leaving 5 bases unmatched. The CDR3 DNA follows: TGTGCCAGCAGCCGCCCAGCGGGGGGCACAGATACGCAGTATTTT. This encodes CASSRPAGGTDTQYF.

The chain has TRBV6-6 and TRBJ1-3; TRBD1 agrees at 7 bases. V dropped 7 bases and J dropped 2; count of bases not matched to a gene: 11. CDR1 is MNHNY, CDR2 SVGAGI, per germline (reference sequence). This CDR3 contains 16 residues. The CDR3 sequence: CASTRGSGGTGNTIYF. The CDR3 coding sequence is TGTGCCAGCACCAGAGGCTCAGGGGGAACTGGAAACACCATATATTTT.

The chain joins TRBV6-6 to TRBJ1-5; D not certain. Trimming cost V 4 bases and J 0 bases, with 13 bases left between them. Per germline, CDR1 MNHNY and CDR2 SVGAGI (reference sequence). This CDR3 spans 16 amino acids. The CDR3 sequence: CASSSTTSYSNQPQHF. CDR3 bases: TGTGCCAGCAGTTCCACCACCTCTTATAGCAATCAGCCCCAGCATTTT.

The V gene is TRBV11-2, the J gene TRBJ2-5; D call uncertain. The CDR3 sequence is 11 residues long. V dropped 1 base and J dropped 4 bases, with 1 base sitting between them. In germline, CDR1 is SGHAT, CDR2 FQNNGV. The CDR3 DNA reads as TGTGCCAGCAGCTTAGGAGAGACCCAGTACTTC. Its translation is CASSLGETQYF.

This clone occurred once. The V call is TRBV10-2, the J call TRBJ2-7, with D unresolved. Trimming shortened V by 7 bases and J by 2 bases, and 12 bases separated the two germline ends. The CDR3 consists of 13 residues. CDR1 and CDR2 (germline): WSHSY, SAAADI. The CDR3 region has the DNA TGCGCCAGCAAGGAACTGGGAACCTACGAGCAGTACTTC. Amino acid sequence: CASKELGTYEQYF.

The chain employs TRBV29-1 and TRBJ1-1; weak D call: TRBD1 (5 bases). CDR1 and CDR2 from the germline V gene are SQVTM and ANQGSEA. CDR3 length equals 13 residues. V was trimmed by 6 bases and J by 1 base, leaving 12 bases between them. This chain's CDR3 is CSVAWGSNTEAFF. CDR3 coding DNA: TGCAGCGTGGCGTGGGGCTCGAACACTGAAGCTTTCTTT.